This TCR beta chain was captured in a study of shared clonotypes between healthy human individuals. For every subset, genomic DNA was evenly distributed across several immunoSEQ plates. TCRdb keeps only in-frame clones here, not all; method: immunoSEQ multiplex PCR. The sample consists of hundreds of thousands of clones, 95% to 98% of them appearing once. This CDR3 contains 11 residues. The germline V and J ends were trimmed by 6 bases and 7 bases, with 9 bases remaining between them. Germline V gene sequence: CDR1 MDHEN, CDR2 SYDVKM. About this clone: The antigen is undetermined. Additional DNA sequences in this sample encode the identical CDR3.

Recent acute infections and vaccinations were absent in the healthy HIV-negative adult donors. Both subsets, CD45RA+ naive and CD45RA-negative memory, were split from the CD4+ cells. Whole-study findings and limits: Few donors limited the genetic and exposure-history diversity represented.

This sequence joins TRBV28 and TRBJ1-2, with no clear D. The sequence came from a woman aged 30 to 39 in good health. What was sequenced was naive CD4+ T cells sorted from blood. Regarding subset: CD45RA+ positively selected. CDR3 nucleotides: TGTGCCAGCAGCTCCCCCGCTGGCTACACCTTC. This codes for CASSSPAGYTF.